The 27 T cell receptor beta chains reported below all come from one sample, sequenced in a study of human thymus T cells. Libraries were prepared by immunoSEQ multiplex PCR; TCRdb keeps only in-frame clonotypes and omits some of them. The table lists roughly 54,000 clones, approximately 95% of them singletons, with roughly 5.6% in the top ten. Sequenced input: blood. Every receptor here comes from a boy less than two years old with a congenital heart defect but otherwise immunologically healthy.

V gene TRBV28 combines with J gene TRBJ2-1; maybe TRBD1 (6 bases). Germline lookup yields CDR1 MDHEN and CDR2 SYDVKM. V was cut by 6 bases and J by 0 bases, with 12 bases left in between. This CDR3 has 15 amino acids. CDR3 nucleotide sequence: TGTGCCAGCAGACAGGGCCTTAGCTCCTACAATGAGCAGTTCTTC. Translation gives CASRQGLSSYNEQFF.

The chain joins TRBV13 to TRBJ1-4, with 9 bases identical to TRBD1. V trimming: 4 bases; J trimming: 7 bases; junction bases outside the gene matches: 1. The CDR3 has 13 amino acids. Germline CDR1 and CDR2: PRHDT and FYEKMQ (reference sequence). The CDR3, as DNA: TGTGCCAGCAGCTGGGGACAGGGTGAAAAACTGTTTTTT. Its translation is CASSWGQGEKLFF.

The sample holds one count of this clone. The chain recombines TRBV5-4 with TRBJ1-1; a weak D match, TRBD1 (6 bases). Germline V gives CDR1 SGHNT, CDR2 YYREEE (reference sequence). CDR3 size: 13 residues. Deletions cut 0 bases from V and 8 bases from J, with 11 bases between. CDR3 DNA: TGTGCCAGCAGCTTGGGACAGGACTTCGAAGCTTTCTTT. Its translation: CASSLGQDFEAFF.

The rearrangement links TRBV18 to TRBJ2-5; possibly TRBD2 for D (6 bases). This CDR3 is 13 amino acids long. Per the germline V gene, CDR1 is KGHSH and CDR2 is LQKENI. The V end was cut by 6 bases, the J end by 4 bases, with 12 bases between. In DNA, the CDR3 is TGTGCCAGCTCGATCGGGAGTATAGAGACCCAGTACTTC. Residues: CASSIGSIETQYF.

J is TRBJ1-2 and V is TRBV6-4, with TRBD1 matching 7 bases. Per the germline V gene, CDR1 is MRHNA and CDR2 is SNTAGT. V was clipped by 0 bases and J by 2 bases; unmatched bases: 3. This CDR3 comprises 15 residues. As DNA, the CDR3 is TGTGCCAGCAGTGACTCGGACAGGCTCAACTATGGCTACACCTTC. Protein: CASSDSDRLNYGYTF.

J is TRBJ2-2 and V is TRBV7-9; D is tentatively TRBD1 or TRBD2 (5 bases each). Germline loops: CDR1 SEHNR, CDR2 FQNEAQ (reference sequence). V dropped 3 bases and J dropped 4 bases, with 15 bases sitting between them. The CDR3 is 16 residues long. DNA for the CDR3: TGTGCCAGCAGCTTTATGCTGGGACCACTCACCGGGGAGCTGTTTTTT. The encoded protein is CASSFMLGPLTGELFF.

The sample holds a few counts of this clone. The chain uses TRBV10-1 and TRBJ1-1; the D is unclear. V dropped 3 bases and J dropped 3 bases, with 11 bases sitting between them. Germline CDR1 is WNHNN and CDR2 is SYGVQD (reference sequence). The length of the CDR3 is 14 residues. CDR3 loop: CASSESWMDTEAFF. DNA for the CDR3: TGCGCCAGCAGTGAAAGTTGGATGGACACTGAAGCTTTCTTT.

The gene calls are TRBV28 and TRBJ1-5; 7 nucleotides agree with TRBD1. V shed 5 bases, J shed 2 bases, and the junction held 9 bases outside the gene matches. The CDR3 length is 16 residues. Germline CDR1 and CDR2: MDHEN and SYDVKM. The CDR3 region is CASSPSFGTGNQPQHF. DNA of the CDR3: TGTGCCAGCAGTCCCTCTTTTGGGACAGGCAATCAGCCCCAGCATTTT.

The gene calls are TRBV7-9 and TRBJ2-5; D might be TRBD1 or TRBD2, each matching 5 bases. V lost 1 base and J lost 4, with 13 bases in between. The CDR3 is 15 residues long. Germline assignment: CDR1 SEHNR and CDR2 FQNEAQ (reference sequence). This CDR3 reads CASSLGPGTIETQYF. The CDR3 DNA reads as TGTGCCAGCAGCTTAGGCCCCGGGACGATAGAGACCCAGTACTTC.

V gene TRBV27 combines with J gene TRBJ1-1, with a weak D call TRBD1 (5 bases). CDR1 is MNHEY and CDR2 is SMNVEV in the germline V gene (reference sequence). There are 14 residues in the CDR3. V lost 5 bases to trimming and J lost 10 bases, with 20 bases between them. CDR3 in amino acids: CASSPSSPFGGAFF. The CDR3 DNA sequence: TGTGCCAGCAGTCCCTCGAGTCCCTTCGGGGGAGCTTTCTTT.

Here the CDR3 DNA reads TGTGCCAGCAGCGCCAGGGACAGACCTAGAATATATTTT. Protein: CASSARDRPRIYF. The chain carries TRBV5-6 and TRBJ1-3, with 7 bases aligning to TRBD1. The junction had 11 bases not matched to a gene; V was cut back by 4 bases and J by 13 bases. CDR3 length equals 13 residues. CDR1 is SGHDT, CDR2 YYEEEE, per germline.

The chain is built from TRBV7-8 and TRBJ1-5; D unclear. Trimming pared 3 bases from V and 0 bases from J, leaving 9 bases between. The V gene's germline CDR1 is SGHVS and CDR2 FQNEAQ. The CDR3 spans 15 residues. The CDR3 nucleotides read TGTGCCAGCAGCTTCGGGAGGAATAGCAATCAGCCCCAGCATTTT. Translating gives CASSFGRNSNQPQHF.

The rearrangement links TRBV6-1 to TRBJ2-3; 7 nucleotides align to TRBD1. The CDR3 loop spans 13 amino acids. Germline CDR1 and CDR2: MNHNS and SASEGT. V dropped 8 bases and J dropped 3; count of bases not matched to a gene: 5. The CDR3 DNA reads as TGTGCCAGCCAGACAGGGTTTACAGATACGCAGTATTTT. Protein sequence: CASQTGFTDTQYF.

This clone was detected only a few times. The chain joins TRBV7-2 to TRBJ1-1, with 8 bases lining up with TRBD1. Per germline, CDR1 SGHTA and CDR2 FQGNSA. The CDR3 has 15 residues. V lost 5 bases, J lost 1 base, and 6 bases stayed unmatched. Here the CDR3 reads CASSPRTGRNTEAFF. The CDR3 DNA reads TGTGCCAGCAGCCCGAGGACAGGGAGGAACACTGAAGCTTTCTTT.

The chain uses TRBV7-9 and TRBJ1-5, with D hard to call. This CDR3 contains 17 residues. The germline V gene encodes CDR1 SEHNR and CDR2 FQNEAQ (reference sequence). Trimming took off 5 bases at V and 4 bases at J, with 21 bases between the two ends. CDR3 sequence reads: CASSVNQDIKKNQPQHF. Here the CDR3 DNA reads TGTGCCAGCAGCGTAAACCAAGACATCAAGAAGAATCAGCCCCAGCATTTT.

This clone was found once. The gene calls are TRBV4-2 and TRBJ1-6; 8 bases match TRBD1. J gave up 8 bases and V 3 bases, and 9 bases lay outside the gene matches. Germline V gives CDR1 LGHNA, CDR2 YNFKEQ. The CDR3 contains 16 residues. CDR3 loop: CASSQEGQGRYSPLHF. CDR3 coding DNA: TGTGCCAGCAGCCAGGAAGGACAGGGCCGTTATTCACCCCTCCACTTT.

The chain is built from TRBV29-1 and TRBJ2-1, with D uncertain. V was pared by 3 bases and J by 4 bases, with 7 bases between. The CDR3 spans 12 residues. Germline CDR1 and CDR2: SQVTM and ANQGSEA. The DNA for the CDR3 is TGCAGCGTTGAGCCCGGGTACAATGAGCAGTTCTTC. This codes for CSVEPGYNEQFF.

The chain uses TRBV27 and TRBJ1-1; D perhaps matches TRBD1 (5 bases). In germline, CDR1 is MNHEY, CDR2 SMNVEV (reference sequence). V was shortened by 5 bases and J by 4 bases, with 17 bases between the two germline ends. The CDR3 spans 15 residues. The chain's CDR3 is CASSPQVGVVTEAFF. In nucleotides, the CDR3 is TGTGCCAGCAGTCCCCAGGTAGGGGTTGTCACTGAAGCTTTCTTT.

This rearrangement joins TRBV25-1 to TRBJ1-3; D is undetermined. This CDR3 region has 13 residues. Trimming stripped 7 bases from V and 0 bases from J, with 7 bases between. Germline V gives CDR1 MGHDK, CDR2 SYGVNS. The DNA of the CDR3 is TGTGCCAGCACGGCCAGCTCTGGAAACACCATATATTTT. It encodes CASTASSGNTIYF. Full variable domain (outside the CDR3, taken from reference TRBV25-1 and TRBJ1-3): EADIYQTPRYLVIGTGKKITLECSQTMGHDKMYWYQQDPGMELHLIHYSYGVNSTEKGDLSSESTVSRIRTEHFPLTLESARPSHTSQYLCASTASSGNTIYFGEGSWLTVV.

The chain's CDR3 is CASSLLAGVGTDTQYF. The CDR3 nucleotides read TGTGCCAGCAGTTTACTAGCGGGAGTAGGCACAGATACGCAGTATTTT. The chain joins TRBV28 to TRBJ2-3, with 10 positions matching TRBD2. There are 16 residues in the CDR3. The V and J ends lost 2 bases and 1 base, in that order; junction bases with no gene match: 3. Germline loops: CDR1 MDHEN, CDR2 SYDVKM.

This clone was picked up one time. The J gene is TRBJ1-1, the V gene TRBV19; no clear D. Germline V CDR1 and CDR2: LNHDA, SQIVND (reference sequence). CDR3 size: 13 residues. V was trimmed by 1 base and J by 2 bases, leaving 5 bases between them. The CDR3 protein is CASSIAVNTEAFF. The DNA for the CDR3 is TGTGCCAGTAGTATAGCGGTCAACACTGAAGCTTTCTTT.

The chain has TRBV13 and TRBJ2-1; TRBD1 aligns across 8 bases. Looked up from germline, CDR1 is PRHDT and CDR2 is FYEKMQ (reference sequence). The ends lost 5 bases at V and 3 bases at J; junction bases unmatched: 12. There are 17 residues in the CDR3. The CDR3 sequence is CASSRGQGRFHYNEQFF. DNA for the CDR3: TGTGCCAGCAGCCGTGGACAGGGCCGTTTTCACTACAATGAGCAGTTCTTC.

As DNA, the CDR3 is TGTGCCAGCAGCGAGGGACATACGCAGTATTTT. It encodes CASSEGHTQYF. This chain connects TRBV28 to TRBJ2-3; either TRBD1 or TRBD2 may fit D (5 bases each). CDR1 and CDR2 (germline): MDHEN, SYDVKM. The CDR3 consists of 11 residues. V lost 6 bases and J 7 bases, leaving 8 bases between the germline ends.

The V call is TRBV7-3, the J call TRBJ2-3; D not resolved. There are 14 residues in the CDR3. Germline loops: CDR1 SGHTA, CDR2 FQGTGA. V lost 5 bases and J 0 bases, leaving 9 bases between the germline ends. CDR3 nucleotide sequence: TGTGCCAGCAGCCCCAAAGGGAGCACAGATACGCAGTATTTT. Its translation: CASSPKGSTDTQYF. Full variable domain (remainder filled in from reference TRBV7-3 and TRBJ2-3): GAGVSQTPSNKVTEKGKYVELRCDPISGHTALYWYRQSLGQGPEFLIYFQGTGAADDSGLPNDRFFAVRPEGSVSTLKIQRTERGDSAVYLCASSPKGSTDTQYFGPGTRLTVL.

This chain links TRBV11-2 with TRBJ2-1, with a weak D call TRBD2 (5 bases). V shed 1 base and J shed 7 bases, with 8 bases lying between them. From germline, CDR1 is SGHAT and CDR2 FQNNGV. The CDR3 is made up of 13 amino acids. The CDR3: CASSLAGRNEQFF. CDR3 sequence (DNA): TGTGCCAGCAGCTTAGCGGGAAGGAATGAGCAGTTCTTC.

The chain uses TRBV11-2 and TRBJ1-3; tentatively, D is TRBD1 (6 bases). This CDR3 has 16 residues. Germline assignment: CDR1 SGHAT and CDR2 FQNNGV. The V end lost 1 base, the J end lost 0 bases, and 10 bases lay between the germline ends. The CDR3: CASSLAGQRSGNTIYF. The CDR3 region has the DNA TGTGCCAGCAGCTTAGCTGGACAGCGCTCTGGAAACACCATATATTTT.

This clone has a single count. DNA of the CDR3: TGTGCCAGCAGTGATTTACAGGGGCTCCTGTACCAAGAGACCCAGTACTTC. This translates into CASSDLQGLLYQETQYF. This chain connects TRBV25-1 to TRBJ2-5, with 7 bases lining up with TRBD1. The germline V gene has CDR1 MGHDK and CDR2 SYGVNS. The J segment lost 0 bases and the V segment lost 3 bases, leaving 10 bases of the junction unmatched. This CDR3 contains 17 residues.